The source of this T cell receptor beta chain is a study of T cell repertoires in cytomegalovirus infection. In its sample, this clonotype was seen a few times. Antigen unknown. The V gene's germline CDR1 is LNHDA and CDR2 SQIVND (reference sequence). The CDR3 extends over 14 amino acids. Trimming took 3 bases from V and 2 from J, leaving 10 bases between them. Via MiXCR, TCRdb re-called the reads, giving one row per CDR3 protein. The data show roughly 500,000 distinct CDR3 sequences, roughly a third seen once. This clonotype was obtained from a human donor in good health (CMV status not recorded). Some clones in this sample may be carry-over from other donors' samples. Specimen: cultured PBMCs, collected from culture after CMV antigen stimulation. The J gene is TRBJ1-1, the V gene TRBV19; no firm D call. The CDR3 sequence: CASSISPRNTEAFF. The DNA for the CDR3 is TGTGCCAGTAGTATTTCTCCCAGAAACACTGAAGCTTTCTTT.